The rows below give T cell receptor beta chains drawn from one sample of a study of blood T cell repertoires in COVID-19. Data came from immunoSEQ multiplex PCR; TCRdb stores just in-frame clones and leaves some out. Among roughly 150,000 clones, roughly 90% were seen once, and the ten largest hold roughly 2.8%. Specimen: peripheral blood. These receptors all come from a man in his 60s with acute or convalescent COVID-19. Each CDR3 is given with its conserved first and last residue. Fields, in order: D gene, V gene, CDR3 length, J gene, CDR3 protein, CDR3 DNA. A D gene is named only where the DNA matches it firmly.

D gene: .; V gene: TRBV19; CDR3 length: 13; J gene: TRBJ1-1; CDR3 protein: CASIRTANTEAFF; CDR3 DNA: TGTGCCAGTATCAGGACAGCGAACACTGAAGCTTTCTTT
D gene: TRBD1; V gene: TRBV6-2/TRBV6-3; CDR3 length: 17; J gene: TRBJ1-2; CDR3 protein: CASSDPGTELATYGYTF; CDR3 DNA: TGTGCCAGCAGCGACCCGGGGACAGAGCTCGCCACCTATGGCTACACCTTC
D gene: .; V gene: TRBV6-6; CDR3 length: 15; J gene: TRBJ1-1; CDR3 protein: CASSYDWVANTEAFF; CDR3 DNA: TGTGCCAGCAGTTACGATTGGGTAGCTAACACTGAAGCTTTCTTT
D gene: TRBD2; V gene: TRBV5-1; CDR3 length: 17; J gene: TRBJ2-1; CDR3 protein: CASSLVGLAGGQGEQFF; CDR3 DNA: TGCGCCAGCAGCTTGGTTGGGCTAGCGGGGGGCCAAGGGGAGCAGTTCTTC
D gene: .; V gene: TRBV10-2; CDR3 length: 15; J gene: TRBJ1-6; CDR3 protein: CASSAPTSAGSPLHF; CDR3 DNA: TGCGCCAGCAGTGCGCCGACATCCGCGGGGTCACCCCTCCACTTT
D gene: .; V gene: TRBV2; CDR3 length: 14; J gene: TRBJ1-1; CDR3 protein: CASSQRVMNTEAFF; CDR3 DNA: TGTGCCAGCAGTCAACGGGTTATGAACACTGAAGCTTTCTTT
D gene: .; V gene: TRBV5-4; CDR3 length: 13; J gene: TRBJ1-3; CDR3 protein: CASSQYTGNTIYF; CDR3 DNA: TGTGCCAGCAGCCAGTACACAGGAAACACCATATATTTT
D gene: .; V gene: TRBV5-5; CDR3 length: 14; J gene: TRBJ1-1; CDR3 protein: CASSYLLTATEAFF; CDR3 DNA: TGTGCCAGCAGCTACCTACTGACAGCCACTGAAGCTTTCTTT
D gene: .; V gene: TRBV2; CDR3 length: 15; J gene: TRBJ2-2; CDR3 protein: CASRGRTSNTGELFF; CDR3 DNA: TGTGCCAGCAGAGGGAGAACTTCGAACACCGGGGAGCTGTTTTTT
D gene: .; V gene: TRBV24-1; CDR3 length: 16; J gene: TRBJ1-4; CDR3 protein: CATSGLGQGGSEKLFF; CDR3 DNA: TGTGCCACCAGTGGTCTCGGGCAAGGGGGTTCTGAAAAACTGTTTTTT
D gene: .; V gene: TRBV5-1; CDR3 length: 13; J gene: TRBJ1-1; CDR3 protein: CASSLDRYTEAFF; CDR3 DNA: TGCGCCAGCTCTCTCGACAGGTACACTGAAGCTTTCTTT
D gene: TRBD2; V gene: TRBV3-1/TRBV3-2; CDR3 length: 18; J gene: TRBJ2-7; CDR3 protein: CASSQGTPAGGPGYEQYF; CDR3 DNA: TGTGCCAGCAGCCAAGGTACCCCGGCGGGGGGGCCGGGCTACGAGCAGTACTTC
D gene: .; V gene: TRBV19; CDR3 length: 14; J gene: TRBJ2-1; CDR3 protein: CASSKGQTYNEQFF; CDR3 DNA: TGTGCCAGTAGTAAGGGGCAGACCTACAATGAGCAGTTCTTC
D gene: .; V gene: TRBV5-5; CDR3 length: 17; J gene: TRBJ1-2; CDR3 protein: CASSPRFDRTLNYGYTF; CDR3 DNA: TGTGCCAGCAGCCCACGGTTCGACAGGACTCTTAACTATGGCTACACCTTC
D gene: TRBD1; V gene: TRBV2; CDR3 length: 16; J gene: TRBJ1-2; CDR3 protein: CASSARGTGGASGYTF; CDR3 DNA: TGTGCCAGCAGCGCCCGTGGGACAGGGGGCGCATCTGGCTACACCTTC